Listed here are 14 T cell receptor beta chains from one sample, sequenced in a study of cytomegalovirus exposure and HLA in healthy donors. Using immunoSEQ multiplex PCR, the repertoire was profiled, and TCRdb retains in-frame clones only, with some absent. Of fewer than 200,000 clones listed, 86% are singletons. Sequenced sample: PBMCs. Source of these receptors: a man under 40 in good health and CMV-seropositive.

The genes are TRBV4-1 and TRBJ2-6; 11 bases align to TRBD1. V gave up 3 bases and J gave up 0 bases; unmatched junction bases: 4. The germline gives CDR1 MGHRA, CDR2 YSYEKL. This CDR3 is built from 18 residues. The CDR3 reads CASSQGQGEFSGANVLTF. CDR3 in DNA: TGCGCCAGCAGCCAGGGACAGGGGGAATTCTCTGGGGCCAACGTCCTGACTTTC.

CDR3: CASSQTGGRTYGELFF. The CDR3 DNA sequence: TGTGCCAGCAGCCAAACGGGGGGGCGAACCTACGGGGAGCTGTTTTTT. The chain recombines TRBV7-2 with TRBJ2-2; TRBD2 aligns across 8 bases. This CDR3 has 16 residues. CDR1 and CDR2 (germline): SGHTA, FQGNSA. Germline trimming cut 5 bases from V and 7 bases from J; bases unmatched to any gene: 12.

This chain's CDR3 is CASKLLAGVPPDEQYF. The CDR3 DNA reads as TGTGCCAGCAAACTTTTGGCAGGTGTCCCTCCGGACGAGCAGTACTTC. The chain employs TRBV27 and TRBJ2-7; D gene unclear. Trimming cost V 7 bases and J 5 bases, with 24 bases left between them. The CDR3 has 16 residues. CDR1 is MNHEY, CDR2 SMNVEV, per germline (reference sequence).

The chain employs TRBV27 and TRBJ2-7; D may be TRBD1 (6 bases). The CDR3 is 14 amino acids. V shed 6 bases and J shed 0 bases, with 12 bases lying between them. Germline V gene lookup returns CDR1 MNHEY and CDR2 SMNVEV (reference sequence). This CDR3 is CASRDTGSSYEQYF. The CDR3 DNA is TGTGCCAGCAGGGATACAGGGAGCTCCTACGAGCAGTACTTC.

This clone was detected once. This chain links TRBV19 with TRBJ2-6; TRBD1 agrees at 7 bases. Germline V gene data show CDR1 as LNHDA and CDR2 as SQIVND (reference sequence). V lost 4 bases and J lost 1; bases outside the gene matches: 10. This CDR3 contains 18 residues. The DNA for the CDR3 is TGTGCCAGTAGTAGGACAGGAACCCAACAGTCTGGGGCCAACGTCCTGACTTTC. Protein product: CASSRTGTQQSGANVLTF.

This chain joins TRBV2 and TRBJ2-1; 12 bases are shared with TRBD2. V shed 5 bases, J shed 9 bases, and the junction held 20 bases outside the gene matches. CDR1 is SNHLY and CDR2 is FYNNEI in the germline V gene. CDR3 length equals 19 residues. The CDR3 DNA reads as TGTGCCAGCAGTTTCGGTTCTAGCGGGGGGGCCGGTAAAACAGGTGAGCAGTTCTTC. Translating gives CASSFGSSGGAGKTGEQFF.

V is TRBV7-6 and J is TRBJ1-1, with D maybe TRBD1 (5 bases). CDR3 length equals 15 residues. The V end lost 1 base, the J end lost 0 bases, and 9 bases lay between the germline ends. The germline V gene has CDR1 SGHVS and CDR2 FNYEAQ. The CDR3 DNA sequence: TGTGCCAGCAGCTTAGGTCAGGGTTTGAACACTGAAGCTTTCTTT. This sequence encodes CASSLGQGLNTEAFF.

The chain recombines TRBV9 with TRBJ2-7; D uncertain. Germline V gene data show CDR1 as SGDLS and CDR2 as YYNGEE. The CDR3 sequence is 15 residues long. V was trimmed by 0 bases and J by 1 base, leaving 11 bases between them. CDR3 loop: CASSVGTDLSYEQYF. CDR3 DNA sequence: TGTGCCAGCAGCGTAGGGACGGATCTTTCCTACGAGCAGTACTTC.

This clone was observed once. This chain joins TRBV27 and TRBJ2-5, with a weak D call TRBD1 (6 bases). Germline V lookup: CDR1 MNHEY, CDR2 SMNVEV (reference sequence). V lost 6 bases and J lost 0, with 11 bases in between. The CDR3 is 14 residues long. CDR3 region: CASSPTGNQETQYF. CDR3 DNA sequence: TGTGCCAGCAGCCCTACAGGGAACCAAGAGACCCAGTACTTC.

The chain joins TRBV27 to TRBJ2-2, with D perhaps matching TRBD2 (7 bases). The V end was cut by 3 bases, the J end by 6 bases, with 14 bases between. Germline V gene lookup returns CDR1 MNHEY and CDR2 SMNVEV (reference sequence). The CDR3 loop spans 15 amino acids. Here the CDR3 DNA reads TGTGCCAGCAGTTTCGGGCGGGGGCGGTCCGGGGAGCTGTTTTTT. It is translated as CASSFGRGRSGELFF.

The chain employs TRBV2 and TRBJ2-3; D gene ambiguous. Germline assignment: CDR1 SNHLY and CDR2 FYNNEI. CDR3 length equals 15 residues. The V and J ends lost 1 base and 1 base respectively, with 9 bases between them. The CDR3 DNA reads TGTGCCAGCAGTGAAGGGGTGGTGGGCACAGATACGCAGTATTTT. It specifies CASSEGVVGTDTQYF.

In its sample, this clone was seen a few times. CDR3 sequence: CASSPPWWELSSYEQYF. The CDR3, as DNA: TGTGCCAGCAGTCCCCCTTGGTGGGAATTGAGCTCCTACGAGCAGTACTTC. This sequence joins TRBV28 and TRBJ2-7; D is ambiguous. The V gene lost 5 bases and the J gene lost 0 bases, with 20 bases spanning the gap. The CDR3 is made up of 17 amino acids. Germline V lookup: CDR1 MDHEN, CDR2 SYDVKM. Combining the CDR3 with reference TRBV28 and TRBJ2-7 gives the whole variable domain DVKVTQSSRYLVKRTGEKVFLECVQDMDHENMFWYRQDPGLGLRLIYFSYDVKMKEKGDIPEGYSVSREKKERFSLILESASTNQTSMYLCASSPPWWELSSYEQYFGPGTRLTVT.

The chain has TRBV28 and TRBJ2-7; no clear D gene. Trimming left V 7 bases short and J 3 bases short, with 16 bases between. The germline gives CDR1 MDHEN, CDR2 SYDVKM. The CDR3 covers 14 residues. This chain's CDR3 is CASTPFLENYEQYF. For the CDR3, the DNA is TGTGCCAGCACCCCTTTTCTCGAAAACTACGAGCAGTACTTC.

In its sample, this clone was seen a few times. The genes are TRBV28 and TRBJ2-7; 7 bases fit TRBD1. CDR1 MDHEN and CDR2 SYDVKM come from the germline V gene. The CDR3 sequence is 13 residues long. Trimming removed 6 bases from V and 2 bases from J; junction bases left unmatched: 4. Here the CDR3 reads CASSGTGAYEQYF. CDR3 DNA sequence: TGTGCCAGCAGCGGAACAGGGGCCTACGAGCAGTACTTC.